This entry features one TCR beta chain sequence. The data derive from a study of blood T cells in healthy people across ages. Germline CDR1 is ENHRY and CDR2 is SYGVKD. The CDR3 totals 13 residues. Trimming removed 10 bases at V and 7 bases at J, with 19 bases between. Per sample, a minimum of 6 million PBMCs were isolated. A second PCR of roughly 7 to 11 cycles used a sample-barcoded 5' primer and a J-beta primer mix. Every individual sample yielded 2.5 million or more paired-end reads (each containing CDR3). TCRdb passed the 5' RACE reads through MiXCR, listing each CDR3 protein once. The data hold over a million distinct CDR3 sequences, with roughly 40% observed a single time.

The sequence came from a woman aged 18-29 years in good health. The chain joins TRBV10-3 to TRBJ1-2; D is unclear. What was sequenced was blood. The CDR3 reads CATERVGSRGYTF. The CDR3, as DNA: TGTGCCACGGAGCGGGTCGGGAGTCGTGGCTACACCTTC.